A selection of T cell receptor beta chains follows, all from one sample in a study of blood T cells in healthy people across ages. MiXCR, run by TCRdb on the 5' RACE reads, gives a single entry per CDR3 protein. In the table there are 710,000 or so distinct CDR3 sequences, about 20% of which are singletons. Sequencing used blood. The source is a man in his 70s in good health. Each CDR3 is given with its conserved first and last residue. The order of the fields is V gene, J gene, clone size, D gene, CDR3 DNA, CDR3 protein. The D gene is left open where the match is weak. Not every row has a clone size; where given, it reads once, few, many or a size class.

V gene: TRBV12-3/TRBV12-4; J gene: TRBJ2-1; clone size: many; D gene: TRBD2; CDR3 DNA: TGTGCCAGCAGTCCTAGCGGGAGTAAAGGCAATGAGCAGTTCTTC; CDR3 protein: CASSPSGSKGNEQFF
V gene: TRBV7-9; J gene: TRBJ2-1; clone size: -; D gene: -; CDR3 DNA: TGTGCCAGCAGCTTTCACCTGACCTCCTACAATGAGCAGTTCTTC; CDR3 protein: CASSFHLTSYNEQFF
V gene: TRBV5-1; J gene: TRBJ2-7; clone size: -; D gene: -; CDR3 DNA: TGCGCCAGCGGAGTAAGCGGGCCAGGGGTAACCTACGAGCAGTACTTC; CDR3 protein: CASGVSGPGVTYEQYF
V gene: TRBV2; J gene: TRBJ2-5; clone size: -; D gene: TRBD1; CDR3 DNA: TGTGCCAGCAGCCGAACAGGGGTGGAGAAAGAGACCCAGTACTTC; CDR3 protein: CASSRTGVEKETQYF
V gene: TRBV10-3; J gene: TRBJ2-5; clone size: many; D gene: -; CDR3 DNA: TGTGCCATCAGTCAGGGGAAGGCTGAGACCCAGTACTTC; CDR3 protein: CAISQGKAETQYF
V gene: TRBV7-9; J gene: TRBJ2-1; clone size: few; D gene: -; CDR3 DNA: TGTGCCAGCAGCCGGGCCGGGGGAACCTACGATGAGCAGTTCTTC; CDR3 protein: CASSRAGGTYDEQFF
V gene: TRBV7-2; J gene: TRBJ1-1; clone size: many; D gene: -; CDR3 DNA: TGTGCCAGCAGCAACACAGGTGAAGCTTTCTTT; CDR3 protein: CASSNTGEAFF
V gene: TRBV7-9; J gene: TRBJ2-7; clone size: -; D gene: -; CDR3 DNA: TGTGCCAGCAGCCTCACCGGGACCCGGGAAGGATTTTACGAGCAGTACTTC; CDR3 protein: CASSLTGTREGFYEQYF
V gene: TRBV7-3; J gene: TRBJ2-1; clone size: -; D gene: TRBD2; CDR3 DNA: TGTGCCAGCAGCTTAGGGTCGGGAGGGCCGAGAAATGAGCAGTTCTTC; CDR3 protein: CASSLGSGGPRNEQFF
V gene: TRBV28; J gene: TRBJ2-1; clone size: -; D gene: -; CDR3 DNA: TGTGCCAGCAGTTTTGGTGGTTTTGGCGGAGTAGATGAGCAGTTCTTC; CDR3 protein: CASSFGGFGGVDEQFF
V gene: TRBV11-2; J gene: TRBJ1-2; clone size: few; D gene: -; CDR3 DNA: TGTGCCAGCAGCTTGGGGGGGACTACCTACTATGGCTACACCTTC; CDR3 protein: CASSLGGTTYYGYTF
V gene: TRBV20-1; J gene: TRBJ2-1; clone size: few; D gene: TRBD2; CDR3 DNA: TGCAGTGCTAGGCGGGAGAGCGGTGAGCAGTTCTTC; CDR3 protein: CSARRESGEQFF
V gene: TRBV12-5; J gene: TRBJ2-1; clone size: -; D gene: TRBD2; CDR3 DNA: TGTGCTAGTGGTTTGAAGCGGGAGGCCACGGCCAATGAGCAGTTCTTC; CDR3 protein: CASGLKREATANEQFF
V gene: TRBV24-1; J gene: TRBJ1-6; clone size: few; D gene: -; CDR3 DNA: TGTGCTACGCAACGGGGCTCAGGGAGTTCACCCCTCCACTTT; CDR3 protein: CATQRGSGSSPLHF
V gene: TRBV10-3; J gene: TRBJ2-3; clone size: few; D gene: TRBD2; CDR3 DNA: TGTGCCATCAGTGAGCCGGGGACTAGCGGGGGGGACACAGATACGCAGTATTTT; CDR3 protein: CAISEPGTSGGDTDTQYF
V gene: TRBV4-2; J gene: TRBJ2-5; clone size: few; D gene: TRBD2; CDR3 DNA: TGTGCCAGCAGCCAAGGACGAACTAGCGGCCAAGAGACCCAGTACTTC; CDR3 protein: CASSQGRTSGQETQYF
V gene: TRBV7-2; J gene: TRBJ1-5; clone size: few; D gene: -; CDR3 DNA: TGTGCCAGCAGCTTGGTACAGGGTGGACAGCCCCAGCATTTT; CDR3 protein: CASSLVQGGQPQHF
V gene: TRBV28; J gene: TRBJ1-2; clone size: few; D gene: TRBD1; CDR3 DNA: TGTGCCAGCAGGGGGAGAGGGGGCAACCTCTATGGCTACACCTTC; CDR3 protein: CASRGRGGNLYGYTF
V gene: TRBV5-5; J gene: TRBJ2-7; clone size: -; D gene: -; CDR3 DNA: TGTGCCAGCAGACGGCTGGGAGACTCCTACGAGCAGTACTTC; CDR3 protein: CASRRLGDSYEQYF
V gene: TRBV5-1; J gene: TRBJ1-1; clone size: -; D gene: -; CDR3 DNA: TGCGCCAGCAGCCAGAGGACGGTTTTTGGGACTGAAGCTTTCTTT; CDR3 protein: CASSQRTVFGTEAFF
V gene: TRBV28; J gene: TRBJ2-3; clone size: -; D gene: -; CDR3 DNA: TGTGCCAGCAGACGGACTCGAGATACGCAGTATTTT; CDR3 protein: CASRRTRDTQYF
V gene: TRBV6-5; J gene: TRBJ2-6; clone size: -; D gene: TRBD1; CDR3 DNA: TGTGCCAGCAGTAAAGGACAGGTCTCTGGGGCCAACGTCCTGACTTTC; CDR3 protein: CASSKGQVSGANVLTF
V gene: TRBV6-5; J gene: TRBJ2-7; clone size: -; D gene: TRBD1; CDR3 DNA: TGTGCCAGCAGTTACTCGAACAGGGGATACTACGAGCAGTACTTC; CDR3 protein: CASSYSNRGYYEQYF
V gene: TRBV3-1; J gene: TRBJ2-3; clone size: few; D gene: -; CDR3 DNA: TGTGCCAGCAGCCAAGAAGGCGGACTATTCATTGATACGCAGTATTTT; CDR3 protein: CASSQEGGLFIDTQYF
V gene: TRBV21-1; J gene: TRBJ2-3; clone size: -; D gene: -; CDR3 DNA: TGTGCCAGCAGCAAAGAGGTCAGGCCTCGTACGCAGTATTTT; CDR3 protein: CASSKEVRPRTQYF
V gene: TRBV6-6; J gene: TRBJ1-2; clone size: many; D gene: -; CDR3 DNA: TGTGCCAGCAGTTATTGGGGAACAGGTGACTATGGCTACACCTTC; CDR3 protein: CASSYWGTGDYGYTF
V gene: TRBV3-1; J gene: TRBJ1-1; clone size: few; D gene: -; CDR3 DNA: TGTGCCAGCAGCTCGGTGGCCCAGAACACTGAAGCTTTCTTT; CDR3 protein: CASSSVAQNTEAFF
V gene: TRBV18; J gene: TRBJ1-3; clone size: -; D gene: -; CDR3 DNA: TGTGCCAGCTCACTTGTAGATGGAAACACCATATATTTT; CDR3 protein: CASSLVDGNTIYF
V gene: TRBV7-6; J gene: TRBJ1-3; clone size: -; D gene: TRBD1; CDR3 DNA: TGTGCCAGCAGCTTACAGGACAGGGCGTTGGGAAACACCATATATTTT; CDR3 protein: CASSLQDRALGNTIYF
V gene: TRBV6-5; J gene: TRBJ2-7; clone size: many; D gene: TRBD1; CDR3 DNA: TGTGCCAGCAGTTACGGGGGGACAGGGTCCTACGAGCAGTACTTC; CDR3 protein: CASSYGGTGSYEQYF
V gene: TRBV19; J gene: TRBJ1-2; clone size: -; D gene: TRBD1; CDR3 DNA: TGTGCCAGTAGTATCCGAACAGGGGCTAACTATGGCTACACCTTC; CDR3 protein: CASSIRTGANYGYTF
V gene: TRBV4-1; J gene: TRBJ2-1; clone size: once; D gene: -; CDR3 DNA: TGCGCCAGCAGCCAAGATTCCAGCGTCGATGAGCAGTTCTTC; CDR3 protein: CASSQDSSVDEQFF
V gene: TRBV5-1; J gene: TRBJ1-1; clone size: -; D gene: TRBD1; CDR3 DNA: TGCGCCAGCAGCACCATAGGACAGGGGGAAGCTTTCTTT; CDR3 protein: CASSTIGQGEAFF
V gene: TRBV29-1; J gene: TRBJ1-1; clone size: -; D gene: -; CDR3 DNA: TGCAGCGTTGTAGCAGGGAACACTGAAGCTTTCTTT; CDR3 protein: CSVVAGNTEAFF
V gene: TRBV5-1; J gene: TRBJ2-1; clone size: few; D gene: TRBD1; CDR3 DNA: TGCGCCAGCAGTTACCTCCGGGACAGAAACAATGAGCAGTTCTTC; CDR3 protein: CASSYLRDRNNEQFF
V gene: TRBV6-5; J gene: TRBJ2-7; clone size: once; D gene: -; CDR3 DNA: TGTGCCAGCAGTTATGGGGGTCACTACGAGCAGTACTTC; CDR3 protein: CASSYGGHYEQYF
V gene: TRBV12-3/TRBV12-4; J gene: TRBJ2-2; clone size: -; D gene: -; CDR3 DNA: TGTGCCAGCAGTTTGGTCAGAGTAACCGGGGAGCTGTTTTTT; CDR3 protein: CASSLVRVTGELFF
V gene: TRBV7-9; J gene: TRBJ2-7; clone size: -; D gene: TRBD1; CDR3 DNA: TGTGCCAGCAGCCGACAGGGGTACGGCGAGCAGTACTTC; CDR3 protein: CASSRQGYGEQYF
V gene: TRBV5-1; J gene: TRBJ2-2; clone size: -; D gene: TRBD1; CDR3 DNA: TGCGCCAGCAGCTTGGCCTGGGACAGGCGCACCGGGGAGCTGTTTTTT; CDR3 protein: CASSLAWDRRTGELFF
V gene: TRBV29-1; J gene: TRBJ2-1; clone size: few; D gene: -; CDR3 DNA: TGCAGCGTTGGGTGGAATGTGAATGAGCAGTTCTTC; CDR3 protein: CSVGWNVNEQFF
V gene: TRBV5-8; J gene: TRBJ2-5; clone size: few; D gene: -; CDR3 DNA: TGTGCCAGCAGCTTGGCGCAGGGGAGGTTCTTC; CDR3 protein: CASSLAQGRFF
V gene: TRBV7-9; J gene: TRBJ1-5; clone size: few; D gene: -; CDR3 DNA: TGTGCCAGCAGCTTAGAGGCAGGGGCAAATCAGCCCCAGCATTTT; CDR3 protein: CASSLEAGANQPQHF
V gene: TRBV9; J gene: TRBJ2-2; clone size: -; D gene: -; CDR3 DNA: TGTGCCAGCAGCGAGGACACGAACACCGGGGAGCTGTTTTTT; CDR3 protein: CASSEDTNTGELFF
V gene: TRBV12-3/TRBV12-4; J gene: TRBJ1-1; clone size: few; D gene: -; CDR3 DNA: TGTGCCAGCAGTTTAGTAAGATTGGCGAACACTGAAGCTTTCTTT; CDR3 protein: CASSLVRLANTEAFF
V gene: TRBV5-1; J gene: TRBJ2-7; clone size: -; D gene: -; CDR3 DNA: TGCGCCAGCAGCTTGGCTCTTTCTACGGCCACAGACGAGCAGTACTTC; CDR3 protein: CASSLALSTATDEQYF